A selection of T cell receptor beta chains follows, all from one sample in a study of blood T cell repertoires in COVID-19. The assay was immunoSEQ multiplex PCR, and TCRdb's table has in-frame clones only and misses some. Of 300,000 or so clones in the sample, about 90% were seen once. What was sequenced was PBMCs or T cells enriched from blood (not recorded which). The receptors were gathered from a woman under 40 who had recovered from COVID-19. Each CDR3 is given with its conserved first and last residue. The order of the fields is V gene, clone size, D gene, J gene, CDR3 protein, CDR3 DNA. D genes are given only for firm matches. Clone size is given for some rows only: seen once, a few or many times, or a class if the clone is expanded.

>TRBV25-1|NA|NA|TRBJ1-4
CASSQRGRPEKLFF
TGTGCCAGCAGTCAGCGGGGGCGACCTGAAAAACTGTTTTTT
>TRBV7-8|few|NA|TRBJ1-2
CASSYLAEGTNYGYTF
TGTGCCAGCAGCTACTTGGCCGAGGGCACGAACTATGGCTACACCTTC
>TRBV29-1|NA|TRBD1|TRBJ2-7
CSVEGTGIYEQYF
TGCAGCGTTGAGGGGACAGGGATCTACGAGCAGTACTTC
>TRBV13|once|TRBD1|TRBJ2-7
CASSRLSAGRGPAEQYF
TGTGCCAGCAGCCGACTCTCTGCGGGCAGGGGGCCCGCCGAGCAGTACTTC
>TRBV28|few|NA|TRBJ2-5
CASSLFFKGRLETQYF
TGTGCCAGCAGTTTATTTTTCAAGGGGCGCTTAGAGACCCAGTACTTC
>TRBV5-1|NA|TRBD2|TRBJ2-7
CASSLRGEKEQYF
TGCGCCAGCAGCTTGCGGGGGGAGAAGGAGCAGTACTTC
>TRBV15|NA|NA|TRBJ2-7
CATSYVGLPYEQYF
TGTGCCACCAGCTACGTGGGCCTTCCCTACGAGCAGTACTTC
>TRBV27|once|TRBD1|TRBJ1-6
CASSFGQGQSPLHF
TGTGCCAGCAGTTTTGGACAGGGCCAATCACCCCTCCACTTT
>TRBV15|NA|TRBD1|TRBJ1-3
CATSRDRQGAGNTIYF
TGTGCCACCAGCAGAGATCGACAGGGGGCTGGAAACACCATATATTTT
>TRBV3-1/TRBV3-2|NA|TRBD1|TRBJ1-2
CASSQGQGAVEGYTF
TGTGCCAGCAGCCAAGGACAGGGGGCGGTGGAAGGCTACACCTTC
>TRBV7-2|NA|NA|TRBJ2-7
CASSLSGATYEQYF
TGTGCCAGCAGCTTATCAGGGGCGACCTACGAGCAGTACTTC
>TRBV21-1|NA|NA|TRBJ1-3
CAGGAQGGGVRNTIYF
TGTGCCGGAGGGGCGCAGGGGGGTGGTGTCAGAAACACCATATATTTT
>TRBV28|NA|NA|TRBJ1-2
CASSFSGNGYTF
TGTGCCAGCAGTTTTTCAGGGAATGGCTACACCTTC
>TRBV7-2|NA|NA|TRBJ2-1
CASSPGYNEQFF
TGTGCCAGCAGCCCGGGATACAATGAGCAGTTCTTC
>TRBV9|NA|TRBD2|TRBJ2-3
CASSVLPSGTLDTQYF
TGTGCCAGCAGCGTCCTCCCTAGCGGGACCTTAGATACGCAGTATTTT
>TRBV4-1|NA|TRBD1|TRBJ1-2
CASSPNRGPHYGYTF
TGCGCCAGCAGCCCCAACAGGGGGCCCCACTATGGCTACACCTTC
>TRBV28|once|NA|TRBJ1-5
CASSGRSSNQPQHF
TGTGCCAGCAGTGGAAGGAGTAGCAATCAGCCCCAGCATTTT
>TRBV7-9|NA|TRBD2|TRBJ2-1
CASSPRLAGGSPNEQFF
TGTGCCAGCAGCCCTCGACTAGCGGGGGGGTCGCCCAATGAGCAGTTCTTC
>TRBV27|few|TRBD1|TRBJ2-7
CASSVRQGREQYF
TGTGCCAGCAGTGTACGACAGGGGAGAGAGCAGTACTTC
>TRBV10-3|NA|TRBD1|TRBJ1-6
CAISPRGQNSPLHF
TGTGCCATCAGTCCCAGGGGGCAGAATTCACCCCTCCACTTT